Shown below are 4 T cell receptor beta chains from a single sample sequenced in a study of blood T cell repertoires in COVID-19. Method: immunoSEQ multiplex PCR; TCRdb's copy keeps in-frame clones and lacks some. The sample has 250,000 or so clones, 87% seen once. The sample comprised peripheral blood. These receptors were collected from a woman between 40 and 50 years old who had recovered from COVID-19.

The V gene is TRBV3-1 (or the pseudogene TRBV3-2), the J gene TRBJ2-2, with D maybe TRBD1 (6 bases). The CDR3 extends over 15 amino acids. CDR1 LGHDT and CDR2 YNNKEL come from the germline V gene (reference sequence). V shed 4 bases and J shed 1 base, with 10 bases lying between them. The CDR3 nucleotides are TGTGCCAGCAGCCGTGGGACAAGGAACACCGGGGAGCTGTTTTTT. Translated, it gives CASSRGTRNTGELFF.

The rearrangement links TRBV19 to TRBJ2-3; 9 bases line up with TRBD2. Germline V gene sequence: CDR1 LNHDA, CDR2 SQIVND (reference sequence). This CDR3 is built from 16 residues. J lost 5 bases, V lost 5 bases, and 11 bases had no gene match. The CDR3 DNA follows: TGTGCCAGTAGTCTATTAAGCGGGGGGCTGGGAGATACGCAGTATTTT. It specifies CASSLLSGGLGDTQYF.

The V call is TRBV19, the J call TRBJ1-5, with D perhaps matching TRBD1 (6 bases). From germline, CDR1 is LNHDA and CDR2 SQIVND (reference sequence). The V gene lost 8 bases and the J gene lost 3 bases, with 20 bases spanning the gap. CDR3 length: 16 amino acids. The CDR3 loop is CASEGERTAYNQPQHF. For the CDR3, the DNA is TGTGCCAGTGAAGGCGAGCGGACAGCTTACAATCAGCCCCAGCATTTT.

This chain connects TRBV10-3 to TRBJ1-2; D possibly corresponds to TRBD1 (5 bases). CDR1 and CDR2 (germline): ENHRY, SYGVKD. The CDR3 has 12 amino acids. The V and J ends lost 11 bases and 4 bases respectively, with 14 bases between them. The CDR3 nucleotides read TGTGCCGCGGATGGGGGACTCTATGGCTACACCTTC. Amino acids: CAADGGLYGYTF.